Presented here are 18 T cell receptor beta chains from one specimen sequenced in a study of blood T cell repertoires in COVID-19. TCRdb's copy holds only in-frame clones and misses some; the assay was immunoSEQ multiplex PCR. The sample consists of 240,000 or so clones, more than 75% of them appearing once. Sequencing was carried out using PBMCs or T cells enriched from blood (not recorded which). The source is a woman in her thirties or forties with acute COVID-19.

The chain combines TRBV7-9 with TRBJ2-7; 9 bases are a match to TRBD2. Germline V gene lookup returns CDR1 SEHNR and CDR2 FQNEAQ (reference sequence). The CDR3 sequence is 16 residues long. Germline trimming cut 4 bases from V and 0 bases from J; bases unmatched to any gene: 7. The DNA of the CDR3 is TGTGCCAGCAGCTCCCAATTAGCGGGAGACTCCTACGAGCAGTACTTC. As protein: CASSSQLAGDSYEQYF.

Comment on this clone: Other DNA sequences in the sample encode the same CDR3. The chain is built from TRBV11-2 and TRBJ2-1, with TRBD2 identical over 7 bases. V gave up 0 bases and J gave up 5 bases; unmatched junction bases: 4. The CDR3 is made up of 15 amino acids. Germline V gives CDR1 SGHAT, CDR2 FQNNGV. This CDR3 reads CASSLEGGSHNEQFF. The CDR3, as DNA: TGTGCCAGCAGCTTAGAGGGCGGGAGCCACAATGAGCAGTTCTTC.

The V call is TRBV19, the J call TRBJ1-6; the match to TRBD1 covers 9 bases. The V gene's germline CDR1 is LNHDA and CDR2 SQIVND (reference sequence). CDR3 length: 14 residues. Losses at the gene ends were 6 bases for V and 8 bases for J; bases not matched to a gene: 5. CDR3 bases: TGTGCCAGTAGGATACAGGGGGCAGATTCACCCCTCCACTTT. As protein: CASRIQGADSPLHF.

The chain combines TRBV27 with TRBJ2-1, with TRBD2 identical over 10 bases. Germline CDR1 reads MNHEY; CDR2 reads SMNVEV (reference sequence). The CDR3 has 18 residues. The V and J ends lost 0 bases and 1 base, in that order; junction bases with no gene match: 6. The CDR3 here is CASSLSSGRALSYNEQFF. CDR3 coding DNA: TGTGCCAGCAGTTTATCGAGCGGGAGGGCTTTATCCTACAATGAGCAGTTCTTC.

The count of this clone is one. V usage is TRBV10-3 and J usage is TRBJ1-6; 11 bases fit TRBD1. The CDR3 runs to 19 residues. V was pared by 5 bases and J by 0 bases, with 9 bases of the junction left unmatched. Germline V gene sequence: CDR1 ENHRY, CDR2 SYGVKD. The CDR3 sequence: CAISRPGQGVSSYNSPLHF. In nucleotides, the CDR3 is TGTGCCATCAGTAGACCGGGACAGGGGGTTAGCTCCTATAATTCACCCCTCCACTTT.

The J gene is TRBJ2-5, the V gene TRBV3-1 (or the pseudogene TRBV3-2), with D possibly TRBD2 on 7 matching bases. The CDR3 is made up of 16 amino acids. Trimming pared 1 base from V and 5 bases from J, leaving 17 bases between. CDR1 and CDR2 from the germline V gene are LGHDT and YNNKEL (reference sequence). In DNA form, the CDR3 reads TGTGCCAGCAGCCAAGTCGAAGGGGGGGCGCGGGAGACCCAGTACTTC. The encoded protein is CASSQVEGGARETQYF.

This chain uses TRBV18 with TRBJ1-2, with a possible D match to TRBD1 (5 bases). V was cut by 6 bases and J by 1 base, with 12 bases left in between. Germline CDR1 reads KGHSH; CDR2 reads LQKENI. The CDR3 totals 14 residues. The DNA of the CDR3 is TGTGCCAGCTCCCCTATAGACAGTAACTATGGCTACACCTTC. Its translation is CASSPIDSNYGYTF. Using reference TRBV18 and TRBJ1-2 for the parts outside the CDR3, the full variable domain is NAGVMQNPRHLVRRRGQEARLRCSPMKGHSHVYWYRQLPEEGLKFMVYLQKENIIDESGMPKERFSAEFPKEGPSILRIQQVVRGDSAAYFCASSPIDSNYGYTFGSGTRLTVV.

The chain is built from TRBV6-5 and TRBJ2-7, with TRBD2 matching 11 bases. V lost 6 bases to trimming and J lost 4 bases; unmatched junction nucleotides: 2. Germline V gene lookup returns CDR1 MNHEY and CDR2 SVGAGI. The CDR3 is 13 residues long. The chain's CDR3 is CASRTSGTYEQYF. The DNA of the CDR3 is TGTGCCAGCAGGACTAGCGGGACTTACGAGCAGTACTTC.

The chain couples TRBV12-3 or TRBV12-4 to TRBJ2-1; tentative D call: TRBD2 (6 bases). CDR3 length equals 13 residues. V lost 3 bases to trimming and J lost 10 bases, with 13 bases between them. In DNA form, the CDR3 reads TGTGCCAGCAGTTTCCAGCGGGTGTCAGAGCAGTTCTTC. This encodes CASSFQRVSEQFF.

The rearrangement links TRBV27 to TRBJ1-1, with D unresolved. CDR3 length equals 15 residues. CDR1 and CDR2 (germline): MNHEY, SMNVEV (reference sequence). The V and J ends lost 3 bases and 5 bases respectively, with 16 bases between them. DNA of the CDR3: TGTGCCAGCAGTTTTCGGAATCTAGGCGTGACTGAAGCTTTCTTT. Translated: CASSFRNLGVTEAFF.

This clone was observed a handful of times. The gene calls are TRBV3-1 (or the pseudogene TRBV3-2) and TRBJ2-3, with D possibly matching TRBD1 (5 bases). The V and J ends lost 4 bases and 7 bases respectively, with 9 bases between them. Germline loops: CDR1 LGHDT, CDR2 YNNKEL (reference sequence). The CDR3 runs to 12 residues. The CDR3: CASSPQGYTQYF. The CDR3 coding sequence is TGTGCCAGCAGCCCGCAGGGTTATACGCAGTATTTT.

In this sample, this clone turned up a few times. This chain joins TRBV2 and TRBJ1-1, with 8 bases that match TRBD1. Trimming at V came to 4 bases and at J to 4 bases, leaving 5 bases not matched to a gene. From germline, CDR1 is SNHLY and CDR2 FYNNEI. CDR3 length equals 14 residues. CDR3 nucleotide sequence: TGTGCCAGCAGTGGGTCAGGGGGCCGCACTGAAGCTTTCTTT. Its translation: CASSGSGGRTEAFF.

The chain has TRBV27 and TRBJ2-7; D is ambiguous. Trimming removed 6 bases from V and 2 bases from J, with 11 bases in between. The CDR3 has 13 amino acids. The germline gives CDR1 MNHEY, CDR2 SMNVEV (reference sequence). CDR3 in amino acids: CASSLGKAYEQYF. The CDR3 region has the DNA TGTGCCAGCAGCCTGGGCAAGGCCTACGAGCAGTACTTC.

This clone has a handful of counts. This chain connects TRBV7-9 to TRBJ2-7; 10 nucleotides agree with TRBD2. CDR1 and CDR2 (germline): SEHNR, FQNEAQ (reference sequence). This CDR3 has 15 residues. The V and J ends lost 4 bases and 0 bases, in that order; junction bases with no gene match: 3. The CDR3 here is CASSWGLANSYEQYF. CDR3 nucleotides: TGTGCCAGCAGCTGGGGACTAGCGAACTCCTACGAGCAGTACTTC.

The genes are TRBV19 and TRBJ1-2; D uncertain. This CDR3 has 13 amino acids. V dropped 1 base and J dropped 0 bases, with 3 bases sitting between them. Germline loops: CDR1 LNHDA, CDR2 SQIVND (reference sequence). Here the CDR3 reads CASSIGANYGYTF. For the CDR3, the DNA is TGTGCCAGTAGTATAGGAGCTAACTATGGCTACACCTTC.

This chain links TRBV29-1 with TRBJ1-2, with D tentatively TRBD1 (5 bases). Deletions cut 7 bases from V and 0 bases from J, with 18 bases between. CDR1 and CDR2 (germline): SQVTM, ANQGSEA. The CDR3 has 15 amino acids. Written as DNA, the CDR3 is TGCAGCGCGGGGGGGTACCGGACAACTAACTATGGCTACACCTTC. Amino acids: CSAGGYRTTNYGYTF.

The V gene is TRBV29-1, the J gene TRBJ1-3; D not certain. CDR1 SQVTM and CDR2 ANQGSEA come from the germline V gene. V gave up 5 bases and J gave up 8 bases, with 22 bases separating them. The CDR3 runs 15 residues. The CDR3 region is CSVFVWHLGEYTIYF. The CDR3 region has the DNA TGCAGCGTTTTCGTTTGGCACCTAGGCGAGTACACCATATATTTT. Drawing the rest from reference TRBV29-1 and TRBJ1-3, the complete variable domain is SAVISQKPSRDICQRGTSLTIQCQVDSQVTMMFWYRQQPGQSLTLIATANQGSEATYESGFVIDKFPISRPNLTFSTLTVSNMSPEDSSIYLCSVFVWHLGEYTIYFGEGSWLTVV.

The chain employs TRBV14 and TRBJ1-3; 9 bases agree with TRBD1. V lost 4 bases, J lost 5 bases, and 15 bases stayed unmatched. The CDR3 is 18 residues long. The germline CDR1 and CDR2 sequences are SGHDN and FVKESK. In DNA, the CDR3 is TGTGCCAGCAGCCCACACCTTCCCGGGACAGGGTTGAGAAACACCATATATTTT. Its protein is CASSPHLPGTGLRNTIYF.